This T cell receptor beta chain derives from a study of OX40 agonist ivuxolimab in advanced cancers. Data came from immunoSEQ multiplex PCR; TCRdb stores just in-frame clones and leaves some out. Of 99,000 or so clones in the sample, more than 80% are singletons; the top ten hold 5.5%. CDR1 MNHEY and CDR2 SMNVEV come from the germline V gene (reference sequence). The CDR3 is 17 amino acids. V was shortened by 3 bases and J by 9 bases, with 24 bases between the two germline ends. Notes on this clone: Its cognate antigen is unknown.

General study points: At 0.1 to 3.0 mg/kg and by week 6, clonal expansion occurred in CD4+ and CD8+ blood T cells.

Samples were taken at baseline and on day 1 of cycles 4 and 7. This specimen consisted of CD4+ or CD8+ T cells sorted from blood, obtained in a trial of the OX40 agonist ivuxolimab. The chain uses TRBV27 and TRBJ2-1; D uncertain. The receptor comes from an adult with an advanced solid tumor such as melanoma, head and neck, liver or kidney cancer. The CDR3 loop is CASSLGPQTRPGAEQFF. DNA for the CDR3: TGTGCCAGCAGTTTGGGCCCTCAGACTCGGCCGGGCGCTGAGCAGTTCTTC.